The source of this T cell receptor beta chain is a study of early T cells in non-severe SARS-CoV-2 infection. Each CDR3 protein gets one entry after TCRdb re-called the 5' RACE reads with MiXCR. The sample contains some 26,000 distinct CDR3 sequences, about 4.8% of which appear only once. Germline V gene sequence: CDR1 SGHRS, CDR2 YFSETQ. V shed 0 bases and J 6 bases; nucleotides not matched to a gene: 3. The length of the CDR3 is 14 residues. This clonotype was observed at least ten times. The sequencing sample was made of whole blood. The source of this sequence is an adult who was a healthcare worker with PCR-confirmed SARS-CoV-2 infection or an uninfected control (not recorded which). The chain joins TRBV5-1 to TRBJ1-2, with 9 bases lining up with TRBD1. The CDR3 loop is CASSLDRGQDGYTF. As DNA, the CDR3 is TGCGCCAGCAGCTTGGACAGGGGGCAGGATGGCTACACCTTC.